The 30 T cell receptor beta chains listed next were all sequenced from one sample in a study of T-cell memory formation after mild COVID-19. TCRdb re-analysed the 5' RACE reads in MiXCR, keeping a single row per CDR3 protein. The sample has 250,000 to 350,000 distinct CDR3 sequences; just under 20% are singletons. Material for sequencing was PBMCs or a T cell subset sorted from them (not recorded which). The receptors derive from a young man who had mild COVID-19 (a few samples of this study predate the infection). Cell type and time point are not known.

This clonotype occurred a few times. J is TRBJ1-2 and V is TRBV9, with 11 bases fitting TRBD1. The CDR3 totals 16 residues. V lost 0 bases and J lost 8; bases outside the gene matches: 9. CDR1 is SGDLS and CDR2 is YYNGEE in the germline V gene. The CDR3 DNA reads TGTGCCAGCAGCGTAGGGGGGACAGGGGGTCTCTACGGCTACACCTTC. It codes for CASSVGGTGGLYGYTF.

The V gene is TRBV3-1, the J gene TRBJ2-2, with a tentative D call TRBD2 (6 bases). The CDR3 consists of 19 residues. V was shortened by 3 bases and J by 0 bases, with 20 bases between the two germline ends. Germline CDR1 reads LGHDT; CDR2 reads YNNKEL (reference sequence). The CDR3: CASSHHGTSLWANTGELFF. The CDR3 coding sequence is TGTGCCAGCAGCCACCACGGGACTTCCCTCTGGGCGAACACCGGGGAGCTGTTTTTT.

The rearrangement links TRBV5-1 to TRBJ2-5, with TRBD2 identical over 7 bases. The CDR3 totals 16 residues. In germline, CDR1 is SGHRS, CDR2 YFSETQ. Losses at the gene ends were 1 base for V and 9 bases for J; bases not matched to a gene: 15. The CDR3 here is CASSLRYGSVGGSQYF. CDR3 coding DNA: TGCGCCAGCAGCTTGAGATACGGTTCTGTGGGGGGGTCCCAGTACTTC.

This clonotype was seen repeatedly, ten times or more. The V gene is TRBV5-1, the J gene TRBJ2-7; possible D gene TRBD1, 7 bases. V lost 4 bases to trimming and J lost 4 bases, with 18 bases between them. This CDR3 has 15 amino acids. CDR1 is SGHRS and CDR2 is YFSETQ in the germline V gene. CDR3: CASSREMTGLYEQYF. The CDR3, as DNA: TGCGCCAGCAGCCGGGAGATGACAGGGCTGTACGAGCAGTACTTC.

V is TRBV12-3 or TRBV12-4 and J is TRBJ2-1, with TRBD1 identical over 7 bases. With 7 bases clipped from V and 12 bases from J, the junction kept 6 bases outside the gene matches. CDR3 length equals 11 residues. The CDR3 loop reads CASKSRGSQFF. The CDR3 coding sequence is TGTGCCAGCAAGTCCAGGGGGTCGCAGTTCTTC.

This clonotype was detected a few times. DNA of the CDR3: TGTGCCAGCAGGGGCCGGACAGGGGACTACGAGCAGTACTTC. This translates into CASRGRTGDYEQYF. The chain employs TRBV3-1 and TRBJ2-7; 9 bases fit TRBD1. The V and J ends lost 6 bases and 3 bases, in that order; junction bases with no gene match: 6. This CDR3 has 14 amino acids. Germline loops: CDR1 LGHDT, CDR2 YNNKEL (reference sequence).

The CDR3 DNA is TGTGCCAGCAGCCCGGTGGGTGGGTCTGAGCAGTTCTTC. Its protein is CASSPVGGSEQFF. The chain links TRBV7-6 to TRBJ2-1; D uncertain. The V gene lost 5 bases and the J gene lost 9 bases, with 14 bases spanning the gap. The V gene's germline CDR1 is SGHVS and CDR2 FNYEAQ. This CDR3 is built from 13 residues.

The chain combines TRBV3-1 with TRBJ2-1, with no clear D. The CDR3 extends over 14 amino acids. Germline CDR1 is LGHDT and CDR2 is YNNKEL (reference sequence). Trimming took off 4 bases at V and 12 bases at J, with 19 bases between the two ends. Here the CDR3 reads CASSLLLSRAGQFF. CDR3 bases: TGTGCCAGCAGCCTATTACTTTCTAGGGCAGGGCAGTTCTTC.

This clonotype was observed a handful of times. V usage is TRBV20-1 and J usage is TRBJ1-1; TRBD1 aligns across 8 bases. Per the germline V gene, CDR1 is DFQATT and CDR2 is SNEGSKA (reference sequence). This CDR3 is built from 14 residues. After removal of 6 bases from V and 6 bases from J, the junction contained 12 bases not matched to a gene. The CDR3 protein is CSARTPGGEAEAFF. CDR3 nucleotides: TGCAGTGCCCGAACCCCAGGGGGCGAGGCTGAAGCTTTCTTT.

The chain carries TRBV15 and TRBJ1-3, with D hard to call. The V gene lost 4 bases and the J gene lost 4 bases, with 8 bases spanning the gap. The germline V gene encodes CDR1 LNHNV and CDR2 YYDKDF (reference sequence). CDR3 length equals 13 residues. CDR3 sequence (DNA): TGTGCCACCAGCACGGGTCTCGGAAACACCATATATTTT. Its translation: CATSTGLGNTIYF.

This clonotype has more than one count but fewer than ten. CDR3 coding DNA: TGCGCCAGCAGCCAAGTAGCTGGGGCCAACGTCCTGACTTTC. It codes for CASSQVAGANVLTF. This rearrangement joins TRBV4-3 to TRBJ2-6; no definite D call. This CDR3 region has 14 residues. Trimming took 1 base from V and 2 from J, leaving 3 bases between them. CDR1 and CDR2 (germline): LGHNA, YSLEER.

This rearrangement joins TRBV5-6 to TRBJ1-1; D is unresolved. The germline V gene encodes CDR1 SGHDT and CDR2 YYEEEE. This CDR3 contains 12 residues. V was clipped by 3 bases and J by 6 bases, with 9 bases between them. This chain's CDR3 is CASSWGGAEAFF. The DNA for the CDR3 is TGTGCCAGCAGCTGGGGAGGAGCTGAAGCTTTCTTT.

V usage is TRBV12-3 or TRBV12-4 and J usage is TRBJ1-1; D is uncertain. The CDR3 loop spans 14 amino acids. Trimming removed 0 bases at V and 11 bases at J, with 16 bases between. DNA of the CDR3: TGTGCCAGCAGTTTAGCCCCCTCCGTCTCGGGCGCTTTCTTT. Amino acid sequence: CASSLAPSVSGAFF.

This clonotype showed up many times. This sequence joins TRBV5-1 and TRBJ2-1, with unresolved D. Germline V gene lookup returns CDR1 SGHRS and CDR2 YFSETQ. V was pared by 0 bases and J by 5 bases, with 9 bases between. This CDR3 has 14 amino acids. For the CDR3, the DNA is TGCGCCAGCAGCTTGGATGGACCCCACAATGAGCAGTTCTTC. Protein product: CASSLDGPHNEQFF.

This clonotype was counted a few times. The chain employs TRBV10-3 and TRBJ1-5; no firm D call. CDR3 size: 17 residues. The V gene lost 4 bases and the J gene lost 2 bases, with 18 bases spanning the gap. CDR1 and CDR2 from the germline V gene are ENHRY and SYGVKD. In DNA, the CDR3 is TGTGCCATCAGTGCGGGAGCAGCGACCGGAGGCAATCAGCCCCAGCATTTT. It codes for CAISAGAATGGNQPQHF.

The chain is built from TRBV11-2 and TRBJ1-1, with a tentative D call TRBD1 (5 bases). The CDR3 is made up of 14 amino acids. From germline, CDR1 is SGHAT and CDR2 FQNNGV. V lost 3 bases and J lost 0, with 8 bases in between. This chain's CDR3 is CASSFDSLNTEAFF. CDR3 DNA sequence: TGTGCCAGCAGCTTCGACAGCCTGAACACTGAAGCTTTCTTT.

Only a few counts were recorded for this clonotype. The J gene is TRBJ2-2, the V gene TRBV4-2, with D hard to call. The V end lost 1 base, the J end lost 6 bases, and 6 bases lay between the germline ends. Germline values: CDR1 LGHNA, CDR2 YNFKEQ. The CDR3 totals 13 residues. In DNA, the CDR3 is TGTGCCAGCAGCCAAGGCTGGTCCGGGGAGCTGTTTTTT. Translation gives CASSQGWSGELFF.

This clonotype was recorded at least ten times. V is TRBV5-1 and J is TRBJ2-5, with 7 bases matching TRBD2. CDR1 and CDR2 from the germline V gene are SGHRS and YFSETQ. This CDR3 contains 13 residues. J gave up 3 bases and V 4 bases, and 3 bases lay outside the gene matches. The CDR3 spells CASSPTSEETQYF. CDR3 sequence (DNA): TGCGCCAGCAGCCCCACTAGCGAAGAGACCCAGTACTTC.

The J gene is TRBJ2-7, the V gene TRBV6-2 or TRBV6-3; 7 bases are shared with TRBD2. This CDR3 is built from 12 residues. Germline CDR1 reads MNHEY; CDR2 reads SVGEGT. J gave up 3 bases and V 5 bases, and 1 base lay outside the gene matches. The CDR3 bases are TGTGCCAGCAGTAGGACTAGCTACGAGCAGTACGTC. This codes for CASSRTSYEQYV.

This clonotype has at least ten counts. In DNA, the CDR3 is TGTGCCAGCAGCCGAGGGGGGACCTCTTGGAGCGACGAGCAGTACTTC. Translation gives CASSRGGTSWSDEQYF. The V and J genes are TRBV5-4 and TRBJ2-7; tentatively, D is TRBD1 or TRBD2 (6 bases each). Germline values: CDR1 SGHNT, CDR2 YYREEE (reference sequence). Deletions cut 4 bases from V and 5 bases from J, with 22 bases between. This CDR3 spans 16 amino acids.

The chain joins TRBV5-1 to TRBJ2-2, with D maybe TRBD1 (6 bases). This CDR3 has 17 residues. The V gene lost 1 base and the J gene lost 2 bases, with 15 bases spanning the gap. Germline V CDR1 and CDR2: SGHRS, YFSETQ. The CDR3 here is CASSLMARGRNTGELFF. Here the CDR3 DNA reads TGCGCCAGCAGCTTGATGGCCAGGGGCCGTAACACCGGGGAGCTGTTTTTT. Full variable domain (missing parts from reference TRBV5-1 and TRBJ2-2): KAGVTQTPRYLIKTRGQQVTLSCSPISGHRSVSWYQQTPGQGLQFLFEYFSETQRNKGNFPGRFSGRQFSNSRSEMNVSTLELGDSALYLCASSLMARGRNTGELFFGEGSRLTVL.

The chain links TRBV9 to TRBJ2-2; TRBD2 matches at 8 bases. This CDR3 comprises 16 residues. Germline V gives CDR1 SGDLS, CDR2 YYNGEE. V shed 0 bases and J 6 bases; nucleotides not matched to a gene: 7. The CDR3 sequence is CASSVAAGGRAGELFF. Here the CDR3 DNA reads TGTGCCAGCAGCGTAGCTGCGGGGGGCCGCGCCGGGGAGCTGTTTTTT.

The table lists this clonotype with a few counts. This chain connects TRBV12-3 or TRBV12-4 to TRBJ1-6; no reliable D call. The ends were cut back, 6 bases at V and 7 bases at J, with 16 bases in the middle. The CDR3 is 15 residues long. The CDR3 protein is CASRAPGLGNSPLHF. The CDR3, as DNA: TGTGCCAGCAGAGCGCCGGGGTTAGGCAATTCACCCCTCCACTTT.

The V and J genes are TRBV11-2 and TRBJ2-3; a weak D match, TRBD2 (6 bases). The ends were cut back, 7 bases at V and 2 bases at J, with 13 bases in the middle. There are 14 residues in the CDR3. Germline CDR1 is SGHAT and CDR2 is FQNNGV. CDR3 sequence reads: CASMGSGVTDTQYF. DNA for the CDR3: TGTGCCAGCATGGGCTCGGGGGTCACAGATACGCAGTATTTT.

Many counts were recorded for this clonotype. The V gene is TRBV20-1, the J gene TRBJ2-2; unclear D gene. From germline, CDR1 is DFQATT and CDR2 SNEGSKA (reference sequence). The ends were cut back, 1 base at V and 3 bases at J, with 9 bases in the middle. This CDR3 has 14 residues. Here the CDR3 DNA reads TGCAGTGCTAGAGGTTGGGTTCACACCGGGGAGCTGTTTTTT. This encodes CSARGWVHTGELFF.

This clonotype was recorded at least ten times. This sequence joins TRBV28 and TRBJ1-5, with 11 positions matching TRBD1. V shed 5 bases and J 2 bases; nucleotides not matched to a gene: 5. The CDR3 has 16 residues. Germline CDR1 MDHEN, CDR2 SYDVKM. In DNA form, the CDR3 reads TGTGCCAGCAGTAGGACAGGGGGCGATGGCAATCAGCCCCAGCATTTT. Translating it yields CASSRTGGDGNQPQHF. Together with reference TRBV28 and TRBJ1-5, the CDR3 gives the full variable domain: DVKVTQSSRYLVKRTGEKVFLECVQDMDHENMFWYRQDPGLGLRLIYFSYDVKMKEKGDIPEGYSVSREKKERFSLILESASTNQTSMYLCASSRTGGDGNQPQHFGDGTRLSIL.

The CDR3 here is CASSELADQETQYF. DNA of the CDR3: TGTGCCAGCAGTGAACTAGCGGACCAAGAGACCCAGTACTTC. V is TRBV25-1 and J is TRBJ2-5, with 7 bases lining up with TRBD2. CDR3 size: 14 residues. CDR1 and CDR2 from the germline V gene are MGHDK and SYGVNS. The junction had 0 bases not matched to a gene; V was cut back by 2 bases and J by 0 bases. Combining the CDR3 with reference TRBV25-1 and TRBJ2-5 gives the whole variable domain EADIYQTPRYLVIGTGKKITLECSQTMGHDKMYWYQQDPGMELHLIHYSYGVNSTEKGDLSSESTVSRIRTEHFPLTLESARPSHTSQYLCASSELADQETQYFGPGTRLLVL.

The chain has TRBV18 and TRBJ1-1; 7 bases map to TRBD1. J lost 10 bases, V lost 4 bases, and 12 bases had no gene match. The CDR3 runs to 14 residues. CDR1 and CDR2 from the germline V gene are KGHSH and LQKENI. The CDR3 sequence is CASSLATGARGAFF. The CDR3 DNA reads as TGTGCCAGCTCACTGGCTACAGGGGCCCGAGGAGCTTTCTTT.

This clonotype came up many times. This chain joins TRBV5-6 and TRBJ1-1; possibly TRBD1 for D (6 bases). The CDR3 contains 16 residues. Deletions cut 4 bases from V and 4 bases from J, with 20 bases between. CDR1 is SGHDT and CDR2 is YYEEEE in the germline V gene. CDR3 residues: CASSRWGALSGTEAFF. The CDR3 DNA sequence: TGTGCCAGCAGCCGGTGGGGGGCGCTTAGTGGCACTGAAGCTTTCTTT.

This chain joins TRBV7-2 and TRBJ2-1; 10 bases align to TRBD2. The V gene end was trimmed by 7 bases and the J gene end by 10 bases; junction bases not matched to a gene: 7. Per germline, CDR1 SGHTA and CDR2 FQGNSA. The CDR3 is made up of 13 amino acids. Written as DNA, the CDR3 is TGTGCCAGCAACCTAGAGCGGGGGGGCGAGCAGTTCTTC. It codes for CASNLERGGEQFF.